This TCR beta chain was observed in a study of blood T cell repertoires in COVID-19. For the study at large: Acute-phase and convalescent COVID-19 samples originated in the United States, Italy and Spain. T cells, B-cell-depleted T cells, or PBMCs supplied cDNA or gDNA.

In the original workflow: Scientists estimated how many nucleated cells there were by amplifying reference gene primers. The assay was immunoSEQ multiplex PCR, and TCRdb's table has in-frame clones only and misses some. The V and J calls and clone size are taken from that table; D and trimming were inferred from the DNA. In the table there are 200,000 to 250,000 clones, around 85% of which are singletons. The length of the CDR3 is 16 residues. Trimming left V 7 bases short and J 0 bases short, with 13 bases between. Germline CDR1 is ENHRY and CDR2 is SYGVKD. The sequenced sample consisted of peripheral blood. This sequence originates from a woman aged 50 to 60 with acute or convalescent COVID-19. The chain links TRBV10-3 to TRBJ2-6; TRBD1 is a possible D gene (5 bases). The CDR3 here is CAITRQGLSGANVLTF. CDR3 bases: TGTGCCATCACTCGGCAGGGCCTCTCTGGGGCCAACGTCCTGACTTTC.